The 23 T cell receptor beta chains given below trace back to one sample, sequenced in a study of PD-L1 blockade in urothelial cancer. Clones were sequenced by immunoSEQ multiplex PCR, and TCRdb holds only the in-frame ones, with some missing. The sample includes roughly 110,000 clones, more than 85% of them seen just once. Noted time point: peripheral blood 6 weeks after treatment start. The starting material was PBMCs, obtained around atezolizumab (anti-PD-L1) treatment. The source of these receptors is a man aged 55-75 years with urothelial cancer.

The chain uses TRBV9 and TRBJ2-3, with D perhaps matching TRBD2 (5 bases). Trimming removed 0 bases from V and 3 bases from J, with 11 bases in between. This CDR3 is built from 15 residues. Germline lookup yields CDR1 SGDLS and CDR2 YYNGEE. This CDR3 reads CASSVVQAETDTQYF. The CDR3 DNA sequence: TGTGCCAGCAGCGTAGTTCAAGCGGAAACAGATACGCAGTATTTT.

The V and J genes are TRBV28 and TRBJ2-1; 7 bases fit TRBD2. The CDR3 is 15 amino acids. The germline V gene has CDR1 MDHEN and CDR2 SYDVKM. J lost 8 bases, V lost 6 bases, and 13 bases had no gene match. The CDR3 region is CASSPGGSIRYEQFF. CDR3 DNA: TGTGCCAGCAGCCCCGGGGGGTCCATTCGGTATGAGCAGTTCTTC. Supplemented by reference TRBV28 and TRBJ2-1, the full variable domain reads DVKVTQSSRYLVKRTGEKVFLECVQDMDHENMFWYRQDPGLGLRLIYFSYDVKMKEKGDIPEGYSVSREKKERFSLILESASTNQTSMYLCASSPGGSIRYEQFFGPGTRLTVL.

This chain uses TRBV7-3 with TRBJ2-7; 10 positions match TRBD2. Trimming took 4 bases from V and 4 from J; bases not matched to a gene: 13. The V gene's germline CDR1 is SGHTA and CDR2 FQGTGA. The length of the CDR3 is 17 residues. The CDR3 DNA follows: TGTGCCAGCAGCTCCCCCGGGGCTAGCGGGAGTCGATACGAGCAGTACTTC. Translating it yields CASSSPGASGSRYEQYF.

V usage is TRBV30 and J usage is TRBJ2-1; maybe TRBD2 (5 bases). The V and J ends lost 5 bases and 10 bases respectively, with 18 bases between them. CDR1 is GTSNPN, CDR2 SVGIG, per germline (reference sequence). CDR3 size: 13 residues. CDR3 bases: TGTGCCTGGGATGGGTACGGGGTAGGGGAGCAGTTCTTC. Translating it yields CAWDGYGVGEQFF.

The chain recombines TRBV28 with TRBJ1-4; D gene uncertain. V lost 6 bases, J lost 8 bases, and 22 bases lay in between. Germline V lookup: CDR1 MDHEN, CDR2 SYDVKM. This CDR3 is built from 16 residues. The DNA for the CDR3 is TGTGCCAGCAGCTCACCGGCAACCCCGGGGAAGGAAAAACTGTTTTTT. As protein: CASSSPATPGKEKLFF.

Note on this clone: The same CDR3 is also encoded by other DNA sequences in this sample. The chain couples TRBV29-1 to TRBJ1-1, with 7 bases that match TRBD1. Losses at the gene ends were 1 base for V and 3 bases for J; bases not matched to a gene: 2. Germline-derived CDR1 and CDR2 are SQVTM and ANQGSEA. This CDR3 is 13 amino acids long. The CDR3 loop reads CSVEGDRDTEAFF. In nucleotides, the CDR3 is TGCAGCGTTGAAGGTGACAGGGACACTGAAGCTTTCTTT.

This chain joins TRBV5-4 and TRBJ2-5; 8 bases align to TRBD1. The CDR3 consists of 16 residues. The germline gives CDR1 SGHNT, CDR2 YYREEE (reference sequence). V was clipped by 2 bases and J by 2 bases; unmatched bases: 8. CDR3 region: CASSLVNRGEQETQYF. CDR3 nucleotide sequence: TGTGCCAGCAGCTTAGTGAACAGGGGGGAGCAAGAGACCCAGTACTTC.

This clone was found a few times. The rearrangement joins TRBV27 to TRBJ1-2, with 10 bases that match TRBD1. The ends lost 5 bases at V and 4 bases at J; junction bases unmatched: 10. This CDR3 region has 16 residues. The germline CDR1 and CDR2 sequences are MNHEY and SMNVEV (reference sequence). The CDR3 region is CASSGTGAYYGYGYTF. As DNA, the CDR3 is TGTGCCAGCAGTGGGACAGGGGCGTATTATGGCTATGGCTACACCTTC.

This clone was counted a few times. The gene calls are TRBV29-1 and TRBJ1-1; no definite D call. Germline CDR1 SQVTM, CDR2 ANQGSEA. This CDR3 contains 11 residues. Trimming cost V 7 bases and J 1 base, with 7 bases left between them. CDR3 sequence reads: CSGTRNTEAFF. CDR3 sequence (DNA): TGCAGCGGAACGCGGAACACTGAAGCTTTCTTT.

The genes are TRBV27 and TRBJ1-2; TRBD1 aligns across 7 bases. Per germline, CDR1 MNHEY and CDR2 SMNVEV (reference sequence). The CDR3 has 12 residues. J lost 6 bases, V lost 3 bases, and 1 base had no gene match. CDR3 in amino acids: CASSLTGHGYTF. CDR3 DNA: TGTGCCAGCAGTTTGACAGGGCATGGCTACACCTTC.

This clone was recorded once. The CDR3 loop is CASSLLSGTGPYEQYF. The CDR3 DNA sequence: TGTGCCAGCAGCTTACTTTCCGGGACAGGACCCTACGAGCAGTACTTC. The chain carries TRBV7-9 and TRBJ2-7; 8 nucleotides agree with TRBD1. This CDR3 is 16 amino acids long. The V gene end was trimmed by 2 bases and the J gene end by 2 bases; junction bases not matched to a gene: 8. Germline lookup yields CDR1 SEHNR and CDR2 FQNEAQ (reference sequence).

A remark on this clone: At one end, the junction sequence differs from germline, possibly due to a read error. The rearrangement joins TRBV7-3 to TRBJ2-1; 16 bases align to TRBD2. The CDR3 is made up of 16 amino acids. Germline loops: CDR1 SGHTA, CDR2 FQGTGA. CDR3 sequence reads: CASSLTGTSGRAQQFF. Here the CDR3 DNA reads TGTGCCAGCAGCCTAACAGGGACTAGCGGGAGGGCCCAGCAGTTCTTC.

This chain links TRBV10-1 with TRBJ2-3; 15 bases are shared with TRBD2. With V trimmed by 7 bases and J by 0 bases, 14 bases remained unmatched. CDR1 WNHNN and CDR2 SYGVQD come from the germline V gene (reference sequence). This CDR3 contains 20 residues. CDR3 residues: CASTHGLAGGLPPSTDTQYF. The CDR3 DNA reads as TGCGCCAGCACTCACGGACTAGCGGGAGGGTTGCCCCCCAGCACAGATACGCAGTATTTT.

The rearrangement links TRBV7-2 to TRBJ2-1; D unresolved. V was cut by 1 base and J by 2 bases, with 9 bases left in between. This CDR3 region has 15 residues. The V gene's germline CDR1 is SGHTA and CDR2 FQGNSA. CDR3 sequence reads: CASSLDGRAYNEQFF. Here the CDR3 DNA reads TGTGCCAGCAGCTTAGATGGTCGGGCCTACAATGAGCAGTTCTTC.

V and J are TRBV7-9 and TRBJ1-1; 12 nucleotides match TRBD1. With V trimmed by 5 bases and J by 7 bases, 8 bases remained unmatched. CDR3 length equals 15 residues. Germline-derived CDR1 and CDR2 are SEHNR and FQNEAQ (reference sequence). Written as DNA, the CDR3 is TGTGCCAGCAGCCAGGGACAGGGGGCGCAAAGTGAAGCTTTCTTT. This translates into CASSQGQGAQSEAFF.

The V gene is TRBV9, the J gene TRBJ2-2, with D unclear. The germline gives CDR1 SGDLS, CDR2 YYNGEE. V was shortened by 0 bases and J by 2 bases, with 8 bases between the two germline ends. The CDR3 consists of 15 residues. CDR3 region: CASSVVSLNTGELFF. CDR3 coding DNA: TGTGCCAGCAGCGTAGTTAGTCTAAACACCGGGGAGCTGTTTTTT.

The chain carries TRBV19 and TRBJ2-7, with a possible D match to TRBD2 (6 bases). This CDR3 is 16 amino acids long. Trimming left V 3 bases short and J 0 bases short, with 15 bases between. From germline, CDR1 is LNHDA and CDR2 SQIVND (reference sequence). The CDR3 loop is CASSINSGRPSYEQYF. The CDR3 nucleotides are TGTGCCAGTAGTATTAACAGCGGGCGCCCCTCCTACGAGCAGTACTTC.

The V and J genes are TRBV23-1 and TRBJ1-2; D may be TRBD1 (6 bases). TRBV23-1 is placed among ORFs of uncertain function. The ends were cut back, 4 bases at V and 3 bases at J, with 33 bases in the middle. The CDR3 spans 21 residues. For the CDR3, the DNA is TGCGCCAGCAGTCGCGGCCGGAACAGGACAGTCATAGGCTTTCGCTACTATGGCTACACCTTC. Protein sequence: CASSRGRNRTVIGFRYYGYTF.

The J gene is TRBJ2-3, the V gene TRBV19; a weak D match, TRBD1 (6 bases). This CDR3 comprises 13 residues. The germline V gene has CDR1 LNHDA and CDR2 SQIVND (reference sequence). V was trimmed by 10 bases and J by 2 bases, leaving 13 bases between them. CDR3 nucleotide sequence: TGTGCCACCGAGGACAGAACCACAGATACGCAGTATTTT. Translation: CATEDRTTDTQYF. The full variable domain, its missing parts supplied by reference TRBV19 and TRBJ2-3, is DGGITQSPKYLFRKEGQNVTLSCEQNLNHDAMYWYRQDPGQGLRLIYYSQIVNDFQKGDIAEGYSVSREKKESFPLTVTSAQKNPTAFYLCATEDRTTDTQYFGPGTRLTVL.

The chain links TRBV28 to TRBJ2-3; 13 bases are a match to TRBD2. The ends lost 6 bases at V and 2 bases at J; junction bases unmatched: 5. The CDR3 spans 16 residues. Looked up from germline, CDR1 is MDHEN and CDR2 is SYDVKM. CDR3: CASRMGLAGLTDTQYF. DNA of the CDR3: TGTGCCAGCAGGATGGGACTAGCGGGACTCACAGATACGCAGTATTTT.

The J gene is TRBJ1-5, the V gene TRBV30; D not resolved. The V gene lost 2 bases and the J gene lost 2 bases, with 13 bases spanning the gap. The CDR3 has 15 amino acids. The germline CDR1 and CDR2 sequences are GTSNPN and SVGIG (reference sequence). Written as DNA, the CDR3 is TGTGCCTGGAGTCCCATGACCGGGGGCAATCAGCCCCAGCATTTT. Protein sequence: CAWSPMTGGNQPQHF.

This rearrangement joins TRBV5-1 to TRBJ2-3; 8 bases line up with TRBD2. There are 17 residues in the CDR3. CDR1 SGHRS and CDR2 YFSETQ come from the germline V gene. The trim removed 4 bases at V and 2 bases at J, leaving 12 bases unmatched. CDR3 DNA sequence: TGCGCCAGCAGCGGGGGAACCGGGACTAGGTACACAGATACGCAGTATTTT. Encoded protein: CASSGGTGTRYTDTQYF.

CDR3 sequence: CASRPRGAGTQYF. CDR3 nucleotide sequence: TGTGCCAGCAGGCCACGGGGGGCTGGGACCCAGTACTTC. The chain employs TRBV6-5 and TRBJ2-5; D is possibly TRBD2 (7 bases). Per germline, CDR1 MNHEY and CDR2 SVGAGI. With 6 bases removed from V and 7 bases from J, the gap between germline ends came to 15 bases. CDR3 size: 13 residues.